These 13 T cell receptor beta chains were sequenced from one sample in a study of regulatory T cells in long-lasting Graves disease. TCR beta libraries were built with iRepertoire HTBI primers and Arm-PCR of CDR3 regions. Each CDR3 protein gets one entry after TCRdb re-called the multiplex PCR reads with MiXCR. The sample yields roughly 400,000 distinct CDR3 sequences, less than 25% seen once. As to time point: persistent/refractory GD, antithyroid drugs over 5 years with positive TRAb. The authors made the TCR library using RNA they extracted from PBMCs. The source was peripheral blood mononuclear cells (PBMCs), collected when the disease was refractory, from a patient treated with antithyroid drugs. These receptors originate from a female donor with Graves disease.

This clonotype came up a few times. The chain carries TRBV6-1 and TRBJ1-2; D unclear. This CDR3 has 15 residues. Germline-derived CDR1 and CDR2 are MNHNS and SASEGT. The V gene lost 1 base and the J gene lost 0 bases, with 9 bases spanning the gap. CDR3 region: CASSEVPGTNYGYTF. The CDR3 DNA is TGTGCCAGCAGTGAAGTCCCGGGGACTAACTATGGCTACACCTTC.

This clonotype was detected many times. The V gene is TRBV30, the J gene TRBJ1-5; the D is unclear. The ends were cut back, 1 base at V and 11 bases at J, with 9 bases in the middle. The CDR3 consists of 11 residues. Germline V gene lookup returns CDR1 GTSNPN and CDR2 SVGIG (reference sequence). CDR3 protein: CAWSAGGSQHF. The CDR3 DNA is TGTGCCTGGAGTGCCGGAGGGTCCCAGCATTTT.

This clonotype was counted at least ten times. The rearrangement joins TRBV30 to TRBJ1-2; D gene ambiguous. The germline V gene encodes CDR1 GTSNPN and CDR2 SVGIG (reference sequence). The germline V and J ends were trimmed by 2 bases and 8 bases, with 24 bases remaining between them. The CDR3 consists of 16 residues. The CDR3: CAWSPTGLEVSGGYTF. CDR3 coding DNA: TGTGCCTGGAGTCCAACGGGTTTGGAGGTATCTGGGGGCTACACCTTC.

This clonotype was observed a handful of times. V usage is TRBV7-9 and J usage is TRBJ2-7; 13 nucleotides line up with TRBD2. The V gene's germline CDR1 is SEHNR and CDR2 FQNEAQ (reference sequence). V gave up 5 bases and J gave up 7 bases; unmatched junction bases: 8. The length of the CDR3 is 15 residues. Written as DNA, the CDR3 is TGTGCCAGCAGCCGGGGACTAGCGGGAACGGTTGAGCAGTACTTC. Translated, it gives CASSRGLAGTVEQYF. Combining the CDR3 with reference TRBV7-9 and TRBJ2-7 gives the whole variable domain DTGVSQNPRHKITKRGQNVTFRCDPISEHNRLYWYRQTLGQGPEFLTYFQNEAQLEKSRLLSDRFSAERPKGSFSTLEIQRTEQGDSAMYLCASSRGLAGTVEQYFGPGTRLTVT.

This clonotype has ten or more counts. The chain uses TRBV2 and TRBJ2-5; no firm D call. The V end lost 2 bases, the J end lost 3 bases, and 16 bases lay between the germline ends. The CDR3 has 16 residues. The germline V gene encodes CDR1 SNHLY and CDR2 FYNNEI. Here the CDR3 DNA reads TGTGCCAGCAGTGAAATTATGCGTGTACAGAAAGAGACCCAGTACTTC. This sequence encodes CASSEIMRVQKETQYF.

This chain joins TRBV7-2 and TRBJ2-1; 8 nucleotides agree with TRBD2. The CDR3 length is 15 residues. V trimming: 1 base; J trimming: 8 bases; junction bases outside the gene matches: 7. Germline CDR1 SGHTA, CDR2 FQGNSA. The CDR3 reads CASSLDSGRVDEQFF. CDR3 sequence (DNA): TGTGCCAGCAGCTTAGACAGCGGGAGAGTAGATGAGCAGTTCTTC. Full variable domain (remainder filled in from reference TRBV7-2 and TRBJ2-1): GAGVSQSPSNKVTEKGKDVELRCDPISGHTALYWYRQSLGQGLEFLIYFQGNSAPDKSGLPSDRFSAERTGGSVSTLTIQRTQQEDSAVYLCASSLDSGRVDEQFFGPGTRLTVL.

This clonotype was picked up many times. V is TRBV28 and J is TRBJ2-6, with D hard to call. The CDR3 covers 15 residues. Germline CDR1 MDHEN, CDR2 SYDVKM. Trimming stripped 10 bases from V and 0 bases from J, with 13 bases between. The CDR3 DNA reads TGTGCCACCCAAAGCGTGTACTCTGGGGCCAACGTCCTGACTTTC. Encoded protein: CATQSVYSGANVLTF.

The chain uses TRBV9 and TRBJ2-5, with 9 bases aligning to TRBD1. The trim removed 2 bases at V and 5 bases at J, leaving 7 bases unmatched. The germline gives CDR1 SGDLS, CDR2 YYNGEE. The CDR3 covers 15 residues. The CDR3 DNA follows: TGTGCCAGCAGCGTCCGGGACAGGGTAAACGAGACCCAGTACTTC. Translated: CASSVRDRVNETQYF.

A few counts support this clonotype. The CDR3: CASRDKRSGSYEQYF. CDR3 nucleotides: TGTGCCAGCAGGGATAAGCGGTCAGGCTCCTACGAGCAGTACTTC. The chain has TRBV6-1 and TRBJ2-7, with D tentatively TRBD2 (5 bases). The ends were cut back, 6 bases at V and 0 bases at J, with 15 bases in the middle. CDR3 size: 15 residues. Germline CDR1 reads MNHNS; CDR2 reads SASEGT.

This clonotype was recorded many times. The V gene is TRBV6-5, the J gene TRBJ1-2; 8 bases are a match to TRBD1. Per germline, CDR1 MNHEY and CDR2 SVGAGI. After removal of 2 bases from V and 3 bases from J, the junction contained 5 bases not matched to a gene. CDR3 length equals 15 residues. The CDR3 DNA is TGTGCCAGCAGTTACACGGACAGGGTGTACTATGGCTACACCTTC. It specifies CASSYTDRVYYGYTF.

This clonotype has a handful of counts. The chain recombines TRBV5-8 with TRBJ2-7; 7 bases are shared with TRBD2. The junction had 22 bases not matched to a gene; V was cut back by 4 bases and J by 6 bases. Germline V gene data show CDR1 as SGHTS and CDR2 as YDEGEE. This CDR3 contains 18 residues. This CDR3 reads CASSTPQLRVLATLEQYF. The CDR3 nucleotides read TGTGCCAGCAGCACCCCCCAACTACGGGTACTAGCGACCCTCGAGCAGTACTTC.

This clonotype was observed a handful of times. The chain employs TRBV19 and TRBJ1-1; D unclear. The germline V and J ends were trimmed by 5 bases and 1 base, with 14 bases remaining between them. The CDR3 runs to 15 residues. The germline gives CDR1 LNHDA, CDR2 SQIVND (reference sequence). The CDR3 DNA is TGTGCCAGTAGTCGACAAACCGGGAGGAACACTGAAGCTTTCTTT. Its translation: CASSRQTGRNTEAFF.

The chain has TRBV4-2 and TRBJ1-2; TRBD1 matches 8 bases. Germline CDR1 reads LGHNA; CDR2 reads YNFKEQ. The CDR3 loop spans 15 amino acids. V lost 4 bases and J lost 8; bases outside the gene matches: 12. CDR3 protein: CASSPDRTGKQGYTF. The DNA for the CDR3 is TGTGCCAGCAGCCCAGATCGGACAGGGAAACAGGGCTACACCTTC.